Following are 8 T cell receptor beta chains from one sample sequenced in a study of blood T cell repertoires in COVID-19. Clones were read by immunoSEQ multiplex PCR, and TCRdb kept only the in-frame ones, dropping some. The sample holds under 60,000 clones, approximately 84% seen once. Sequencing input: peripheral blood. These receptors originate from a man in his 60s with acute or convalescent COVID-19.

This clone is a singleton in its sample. Written as DNA, the CDR3 is TGTGCCAGCAGTGAAGACCTGACAGGTTGGGGCTACACCTTC. The encoded protein is CASSEDLTGWGYTF. This chain uses TRBV2 with TRBJ1-2; a weak D match, TRBD1 (6 bases). CDR3 length: 14 amino acids. From germline, CDR1 is SNHLY and CDR2 FYNNEI. V gave up 1 base and J gave up 8 bases, with 14 bases separating them.

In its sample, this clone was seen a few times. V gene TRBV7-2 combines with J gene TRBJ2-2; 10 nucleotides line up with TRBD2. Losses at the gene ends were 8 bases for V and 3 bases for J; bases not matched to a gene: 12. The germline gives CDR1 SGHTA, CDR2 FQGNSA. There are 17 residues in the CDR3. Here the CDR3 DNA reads TGTGCCAGCGTCTTCCTTCCTAGCGGGGGCTACACCGGGGAGCTGTTTTTT. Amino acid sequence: CASVFLPSGGYTGELFF.

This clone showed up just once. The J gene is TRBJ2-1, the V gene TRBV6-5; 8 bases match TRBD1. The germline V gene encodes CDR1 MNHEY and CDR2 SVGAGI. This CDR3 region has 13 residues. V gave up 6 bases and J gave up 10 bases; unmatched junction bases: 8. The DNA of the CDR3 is TGTGCCAGCAGGGCTGGACAGGGCGGAGAGCAGTTCTTC. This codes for CASRAGQGGEQFF.

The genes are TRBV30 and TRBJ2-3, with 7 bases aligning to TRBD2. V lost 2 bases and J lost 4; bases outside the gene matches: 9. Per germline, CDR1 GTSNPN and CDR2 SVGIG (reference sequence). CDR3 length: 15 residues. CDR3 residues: CAWSPLAGVADTQYF. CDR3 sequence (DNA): TGTGCCTGGAGTCCCCTTGCGGGGGTGGCAGATACGCAGTATTTT.

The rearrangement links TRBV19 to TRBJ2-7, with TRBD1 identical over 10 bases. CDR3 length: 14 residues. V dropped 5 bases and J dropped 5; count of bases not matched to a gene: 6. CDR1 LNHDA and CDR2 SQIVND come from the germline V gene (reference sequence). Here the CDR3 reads CASSLGDRGHEQYF. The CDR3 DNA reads TGTGCCAGTAGTTTAGGGGACAGGGGCCACGAGCAGTACTTC.

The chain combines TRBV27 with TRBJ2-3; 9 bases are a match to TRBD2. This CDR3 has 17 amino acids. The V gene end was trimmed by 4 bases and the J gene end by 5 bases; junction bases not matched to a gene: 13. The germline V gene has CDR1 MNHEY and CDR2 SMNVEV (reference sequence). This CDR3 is CASSSPLIAGVLDTQYF. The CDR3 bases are TGTGCCAGCAGTTCTCCTTTGATAGCGGGGGTACTAGATACGCAGTATTTT.

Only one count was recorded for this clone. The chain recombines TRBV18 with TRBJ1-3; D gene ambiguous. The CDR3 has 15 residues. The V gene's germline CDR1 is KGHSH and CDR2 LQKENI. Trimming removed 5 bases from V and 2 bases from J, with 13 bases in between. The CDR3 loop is CASSRSTETGNTIYF. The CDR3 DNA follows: TGTGCCAGCTCAAGATCAACCGAGACTGGAAACACCATATATTTT.

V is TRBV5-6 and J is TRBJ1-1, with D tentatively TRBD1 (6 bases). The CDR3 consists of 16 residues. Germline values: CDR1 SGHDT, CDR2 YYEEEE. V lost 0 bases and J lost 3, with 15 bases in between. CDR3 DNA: TGTGCCAGCAGCTTGGTACAGGGTAAAGGGGACACTGAAGCTTTCTTT. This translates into CASSLVQGKGDTEAFF.